These T cell receptor beta chains were read from a single sample in a study of blood T cell repertoires in COVID-19. Sequencing used immunoSEQ multiplex PCR; TCRdb keeps in-frame clones, though not all of them. The sample shows approximately 160,000 clones, 76% of them seen only once. Sequencing input: peripheral blood. The receptor set was obtained from a woman of 80 years or more with acute or convalescent COVID-19. Each CDR3 is given with its conserved first and last residue. D genes are given only for firm matches. Clone size, where shown, is once, few, many, or a class for clones that have expanded.

clone_size,j_call,v_call,d_call,cdr3_nt,cdr3_aa
.,TRBJ2-2,TRBV24-1,.,TGTGCCACCAGTGACCGCACAACGCCCACCGGGGAGCTGTTTTTT,CATSDRTTPTGELFF
.,TRBJ2-3,TRBV3-1/TRBV3-2,.,TGTGCCAGCAGTCCATTTGGAGTTGCAGATACGCAGTATTTT,CASSPFGVADTQYF
few,TRBJ2-7,TRBV21-1,.,TGTGCCAGCGGACAGGGACAGGGGACCTACGAGCAGTACTTC,CASGQGQGTYEQYF
.,TRBJ2-1,TRBV20-1,.,TGCAGTGCTAGTAACCCCAGCGGCAGCTCCTACAATGAGCAGTTCTTC,CSASNPSGSSYNEQFF
.,TRBJ1-1,TRBV7-9,.,TGTGCCAGCAGCTTATTAAGAGGTCCCTTCACTGAAGCTTTCTTT,CASSLLRGPFTEAFF
.,TRBJ2-7,TRBV27,.,TGTGCCAGCAGTCCCCGAAAACTATCCTACGAGCAGTACTTC,CASSPRKLSYEQYF
.,TRBJ1-6,TRBV30,TRBD1,TGTGCCTGGAAAACTCCGACAGGGTACAATTCACCCCTCCACTTT,CAWKTPTGYNSPLHF
.,TRBJ2-1,TRBV5-6,TRBD1,TGTGCCAGCAGCGGGACGACAGGGGCAAGCTCCTACAATGAGCAGTTCTTC,CASSGTTGASSYNEQFF
.,TRBJ2-5,TRBV19,.,TGTGCCAGTAGTATAGGGCGGGAAGGGACCCAGTACTTC,CASSIGREGTQYF
.,TRBJ1-1,TRBV18,TRBD1,TGTGCCAGCTCACGGGACAGGGGAAACACTGAAGCTTTCTTT,CASSRDRGNTEAFF
.,TRBJ2-2,TRBV5-1,.,TGCGCCAGCAGAAGCGGAGCGAACACCGGGGAGCTGTTTTTT,CASRSGANTGELFF
few,TRBJ2-7,TRBV2,.,TGTGCCATCAGGCAGGGGGGCCCCTACGAGCAGTACTTC,CAIRQGGPYEQYF
.,TRBJ1-2,TRBV9,TRBD1,TGTGCCAGCAGCGCGGGACAGGGCTGGGAGGGCTACACCTTC,CASSAGQGWEGYTF
.,TRBJ1-2,TRBV2,.,TGTGCCAGCAGCGAGCCCCCTTTCTATGTCTACACCTTC,CASSEPPFYVYTF
.,TRBJ1-5,TRBV19,TRBD1,TGTGCCAGTAGTACCAGGGGACAGGGGGACAATCAGCCCCAGCATTTT,CASSTRGQGDNQPQHF
.,TRBJ1-1,TRBV2,.,TGTGCCAGCAGTGAGGGCAGGGTCGAATTGGGCACTGAAGCTTTCTTT,CASSEGRVELGTEAFF
few,TRBJ1-2,TRBV27,.,TGTGCCAGCAGTCCCATCGCGTCTAGCTATGGCTACACCTTC,CASSPIASSYGYTF
.,TRBJ2-5,TRBV7-6,TRBD2,TGTGCCAGCAGCTTAGAGGTGGGAGGGCCGGGTGAGACCCAGTACTTC,CASSLEVGGPGETQYF
.,TRBJ2-3,TRBV14,TRBD1,TGTGCCAGCAGCCAAGATATCGGACAGGGTCTTTCAGATACGCAGTATTTT,CASSQDIGQGLSDTQYF
.,TRBJ2-1,TRBV6-6,TRBD1,TGTGCCAGTCAATTGAGTGGGGACAGGATAAATGAGCAGTTCTTC,CASQLSGDRINEQFF
.,TRBJ2-4,TRBV3-1/TRBV3-2,TRBD2,TGTGCCAGCAGCCAAAGCCCGACTAGCGGGATAGCCAAAAACATTCAGTACTTC,CASSQSPTSGIAKNIQYF
.,TRBJ1-1,TRBV6-5,.,TGTGCCAGCAGTTCCGGGACATCGAGATCCTACACTGAAGCTTTCTTT,CASSSGTSRSYTEAFF
.,TRBJ1-2,TRBV6-5,.,TGTGCCAGCAGTCAGGGAACGGGCTACACCTTC,CASSQGTGYTF
.,TRBJ1-1,TRBV30,TRBD1,TGTGCCTGTAACAGGGGGAGCACTGAAGCTTTCTTT,CACNRGSTEAFF
.,TRBJ1-5,TRBV6-2/TRBV6-3,.,TGTGCCAGCAGTTACGAGGCAGTTCAGCCCCAGCATTTT,CASSYEAVQPQHF
.,TRBJ1-1,TRBV11-2,TRBD1,TGTGCCAGCAGCCAACCAGGCATCAGGGGGCGCTCCTTCTTT,CASSQPGIRGRSFF
.,TRBJ1-2,TRBV5-4,.,TGTGCCAGCAGACCCGACAGGTCTCGGCATGGCTACACCTTC,CASRPDRSRHGYTF
.,TRBJ2-6,TRBV3-1/TRBV3-2,.,TGTGCCAGCAGCCAAGTTTTGGGCCAACCGTCCTCTGGGGCCAACGTCCTGACTTTC,CASSQVLGQPSSGANVLTF